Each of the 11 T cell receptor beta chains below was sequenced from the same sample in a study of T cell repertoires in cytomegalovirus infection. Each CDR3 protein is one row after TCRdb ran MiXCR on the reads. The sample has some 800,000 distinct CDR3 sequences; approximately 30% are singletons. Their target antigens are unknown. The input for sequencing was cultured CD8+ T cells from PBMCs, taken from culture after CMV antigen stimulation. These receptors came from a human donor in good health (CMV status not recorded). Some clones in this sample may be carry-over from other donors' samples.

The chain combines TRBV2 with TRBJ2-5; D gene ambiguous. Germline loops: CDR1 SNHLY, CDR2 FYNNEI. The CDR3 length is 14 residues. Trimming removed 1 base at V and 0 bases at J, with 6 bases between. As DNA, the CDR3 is TGTGCCAGCAGTGAAGAGGGCCACCAAGAGACCCAGTACTTC. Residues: CASSEEGHQETQYF.

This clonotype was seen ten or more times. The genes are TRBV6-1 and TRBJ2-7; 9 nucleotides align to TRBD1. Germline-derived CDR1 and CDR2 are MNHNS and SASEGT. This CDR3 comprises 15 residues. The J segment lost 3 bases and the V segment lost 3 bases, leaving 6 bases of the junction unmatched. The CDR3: CASSDSDRGDYEQYF. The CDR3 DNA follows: TGTGCCAGCAGTGACTCGGACAGGGGAGACTACGAGCAGTACTTC.

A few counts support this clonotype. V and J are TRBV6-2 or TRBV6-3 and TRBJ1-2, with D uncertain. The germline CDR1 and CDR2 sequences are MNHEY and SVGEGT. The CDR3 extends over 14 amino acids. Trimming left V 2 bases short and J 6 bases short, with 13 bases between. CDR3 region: CASSYHPGYDGYTF. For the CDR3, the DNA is TGTGCCAGCAGTTACCATCCCGGGTACGATGGCTACACCTTC.

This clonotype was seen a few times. The CDR3 loop is CASRPPPGTFRQTQYF. The CDR3 DNA is TGTGCCAGCAGACCTCCTCCAGGGACATTCCGCCAGACCCAGTACTTC. The chain combines TRBV6-1 with TRBJ2-5; the D gene is possibly TRBD1 (6 bases). Trimming cost V 6 bases and J 6 bases, with 23 bases left between them. CDR1 and CDR2 (germline): MNHNS, SASEGT. CDR3 length: 16 amino acids.

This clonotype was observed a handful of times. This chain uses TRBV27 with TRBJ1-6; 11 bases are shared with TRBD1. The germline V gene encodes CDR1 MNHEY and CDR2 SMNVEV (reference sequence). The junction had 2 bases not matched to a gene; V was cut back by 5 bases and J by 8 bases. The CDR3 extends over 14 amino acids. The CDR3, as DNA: TGTGCCAGCAGTGAGGACAGGGGGCATTCACCCCTCCACTTT. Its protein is CASSEDRGHSPLHF.

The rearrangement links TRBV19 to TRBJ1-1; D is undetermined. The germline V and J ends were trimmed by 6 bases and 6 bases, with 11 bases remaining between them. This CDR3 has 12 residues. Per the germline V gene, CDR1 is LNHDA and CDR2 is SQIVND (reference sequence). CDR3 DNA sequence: TGTGCCAGTAGGGCGGGGATGGCTGAAGCTTTCTTT. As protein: CASRAGMAEAFF.

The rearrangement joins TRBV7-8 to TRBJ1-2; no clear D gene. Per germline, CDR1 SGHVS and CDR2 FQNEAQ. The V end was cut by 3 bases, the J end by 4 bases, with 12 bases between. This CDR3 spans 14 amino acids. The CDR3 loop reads CASSFELSGYGYTF. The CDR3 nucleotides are TGTGCCAGCAGCTTCGAGCTATCGGGCTATGGCTACACCTTC.

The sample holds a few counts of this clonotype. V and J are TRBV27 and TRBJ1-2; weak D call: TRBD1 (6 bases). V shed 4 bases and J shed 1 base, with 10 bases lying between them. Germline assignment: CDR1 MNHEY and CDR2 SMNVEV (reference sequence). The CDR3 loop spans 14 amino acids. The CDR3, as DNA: TGTGCCAGCAGTTCGGGGGGGCGTAACTATGGCTACACCTTC. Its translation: CASSSGGRNYGYTF.

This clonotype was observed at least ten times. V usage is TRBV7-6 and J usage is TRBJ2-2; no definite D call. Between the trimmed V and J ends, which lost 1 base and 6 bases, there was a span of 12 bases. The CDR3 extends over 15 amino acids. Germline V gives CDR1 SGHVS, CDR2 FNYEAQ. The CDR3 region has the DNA TGTGCCAGCAGCTTAGATGAGCCGTCGGCCGGGGAGCTGTTTTTT. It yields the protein CASSLDEPSAGELFF.

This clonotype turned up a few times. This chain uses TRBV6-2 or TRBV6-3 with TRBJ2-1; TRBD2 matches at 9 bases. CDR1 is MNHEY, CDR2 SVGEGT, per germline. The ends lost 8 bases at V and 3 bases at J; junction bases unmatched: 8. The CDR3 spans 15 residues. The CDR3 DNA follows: TGTGCCAGCCGAGCGGGGGGCCTTCGCTACAATGAGCAGTTCTTC. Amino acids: CASRAGGLRYNEQFF.

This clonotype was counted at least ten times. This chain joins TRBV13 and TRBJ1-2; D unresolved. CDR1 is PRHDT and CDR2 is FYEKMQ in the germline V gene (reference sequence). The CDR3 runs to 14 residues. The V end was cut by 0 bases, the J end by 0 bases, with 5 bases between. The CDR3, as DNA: TGTGCCAGCAGCTTAGGCAGGACTAACTATGGCTACACCTTC. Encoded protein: CASSLGRTNYGYTF.